This T cell receptor (beta chain) was found in a study of cytomegalovirus exposure and HLA in healthy donors. The protocol was immunoSEQ multiplex PCR, while the TCRdb copy is restricted to in-frame clones and leaves out a portion. Of some 260,000 clones in the sample, roughly 87% were seen once. The study's findings and limits: In vitro data verified a few CMV-associated chains as specific for CMV antigens.

Remarks on this clone: No antigen is known for it.

CDR1 is PRHDT, CDR2 FYEKMQ, per germline (reference sequence). The CDR3 is made up of 17 amino acids. Trimming at V came to 4 bases and at J to 0 bases, leaving 7 bases not matched to a gene. The TCR sequence derives from a woman in her 30s in good health and CMV-seronegative. The chain employs TRBV13 and TRBJ2-2; 8 bases agree with TRBD2. The sequencing input was PBMCs. The CDR3 sequence is CASSSITSGANTGELFF. The CDR3 DNA follows: TGTGCCAGCAGCTCGATTACTAGCGGAGCGAACACCGGGGAGCTGTTTTTT.